This T cell receptor (beta chain) was sequenced in a study of shared clonotypes between healthy human individuals. Looking at the study overall: Plates per donor: three CD4 naive, three CD4 memory, two CD8 naive, one CD8 memory.

Method: immunoSEQ multiplex PCR; TCRdb's copy keeps in-frame clones and lacks some. The repertoire holds some 2,100,000 clones, with just over 90% as singletons. Terminally differentiated effector memory CD45RA+ cells were excluded by CCR7 positive selection of CD45RO-negative cells. The sequenced sample was naive CD8+ T cells from PBMCs. This sequence originates from a man aged 18-30 years in good health. Some clones in this sample may be carry-over from other donors' samples.

The CDR3 is CASSVGGDASYEQYF. As DNA, the CDR3 is TGTGCCAGCAGCGTAGGAGGAGACGCCTCCTACGAGCAGTACTTC. The gene calls are TRBV9 and TRBJ2-7; no clear D gene. This CDR3 has 15 amino acids. Trimming removed 0 bases from V and 0 bases from J, with 10 bases in between. Germline loops: CDR1 SGDLS, CDR2 YYNGEE.